The subject of this entry is one T cell receptor beta chain. Its antigen remains unknown. The CDR3 length is 16 residues. Germline V gene data show CDR1 as LGHNA and CDR2 as YNFKEQ. Deletions cut 1 base from V and 2 bases from J, with 13 bases between. The data belong to a study of cytomegalovirus exposure and HLA in healthy donors. Study findings and constraints: HLA alleles showed associations with around 15,000 TCR beta sequences in a later analysis, at a 0.05 false discovery rate. Reportedly, diagnosis of cytomegalovirus status by the classifier showed high specificity and sensitivity. CMV serostatus was the sole immune exposure data available. Across HLA loci, a later analysis found differing TCR association rates, with DRB1 most and HLA-C fewest.

Primers for the PCR totalled 60 Vbeta and 13 Jbeta. Here immunoSEQ multiplex PCR was the method, and the copy in TCRdb shows in-frame clones only, minus some. The data contain approximately 51,000 clones, 81% of them singletons. This chain links TRBV4-2 with TRBJ2-3; D is unresolved. The TCR comes from a boy aged 5-17 years in good health and CMV-seropositive. Material: PBMCs. CDR3 in amino acids: CASSQVAALYTDTQYF. DNA of the CDR3: TGTGCCAGCAGCCAAGTCGCAGCGTTATACACAGATACGCAGTATTTT.